One T cell receptor (beta chain) is described in this entry. The antigen is undetermined. The PCR was carried out with 60 Vbeta primers and 13 Jbeta primers. Sequencing used immunoSEQ multiplex PCR; TCRdb keeps in-frame clones, though not all of them. Among more than 110,000 clones, 70% were seen once, and the ten largest hold 1.5% to 2%. Germline CDR1 and CDR2: MDHEN and SYDVKM. The V end lost 2 bases, the J end lost 4 bases, and 11 bases lay between the germline ends. The CDR3 has 14 residues. This specimen belongs to a study of cytomegalovirus exposure and HLA in healthy donors. Nominal health characterized the donors when sampled, though unrecorded immune exposures were likely. Study results and caveats: Using a false discovery rate of 0.05, a later analysis showed that 16,951 TCR beta sequences were associated with HLA alleles. When presence/absence was analysed, sequencing depth was taken to be roughly uniform across donors.

Input material: PBMCs. This chain connects TRBV28 to TRBJ1-2; possible D gene TRBD1, 5 bases. The TCR comes from a woman in her 30s in good health and CMV-seronegative. CDR3: CASSLRGDSYGYTF. The CDR3 DNA is TGTGCCAGCAGTTTACGGGGGGATAGCTATGGCTACACCTTC.